This section outlines one TCR beta chain sequence together with its context. Its antigen is still unknown. CDR3 length: 14 residues. The germline gives CDR1 SEHNR, CDR2 FQNEAQ (reference sequence). With 5 bases clipped from V and 5 bases from J, the junction kept 8 bases outside the gene matches. The PCR employed 60 Vbeta primers together with 13 Jbeta primers. The data were produced by immunoSEQ multiplex PCR, yet TCRdb's version contains in-frame clones alone and is incomplete. Here the sample spans approximately 200,000 clones, about 80% being singletons. This sample was included in a study of cytomegalovirus exposure and HLA in healthy donors. On the study more broadly: Early released data comprised about 85 million unique TCRs from HLA-typed donors. Study conclusions and caveats: In a later analysis, donors in an Asian-associated ancestry cluster reportedly had fewer N-insertions in productive TCRs than the cohort mean.

The origin of this receptor is a woman aged 18-35 years in good health and CMV-seropositive. The sequencing sample was made of PBMCs. The chain uses TRBV7-9 and TRBJ1-2; 7 nucleotides match TRBD1. In nucleotides, the CDR3 is TGTGCCAGCAGCCCGCTGGGACAGATATATGGCTACACCTTC. Its protein product is CASSPLGQIYGYTF.